The sequence of this T cell receptor beta chain was determined in a study of metastatic and nonmetastatic thyroid tumors. About the research overall: From malignant and benign thyroid patients, repertoires in blood and in tumor or nodule tissue were compared.

Study-level results: As reported, TCR beta diversity in blood and tumor was significantly higher in malignant thyroid tumors than in benign nodules.

TCRdb re-processed the PCR reads through MiXCR. The sample includes approximately 41,000 clones, around 24% of them seen just once. The entire patient cohort was treatment-naive prior to thyroid surgery. This clone was seen a handful of times. Its antigen is unidentified. Trimming cost V 5 bases and J 5 bases, with 18 bases left between them. Germline CDR1 MNHNS, CDR2 SASEGT. This CDR3 region has 15 residues. The receptor comes from a female donor with papillary thyroid cancer or a benign thyroid nodule (not recorded which). Some clones in this sample may be carry-over from other donors' samples. V and J are TRBV6-1 and TRBJ2-5; D may be TRBD2 (6 bases). The specimen sequenced was tumor tissue. Here the CDR3 DNA reads TGTGCCAGCAGTCTCGGGGTTGGAGGGTGGGAGACCCAGTACTTC. Its protein is CASSLGVGGWETQYF.